This TCR beta chain appears in the sequencing data of a study of T-cell memory formation after mild COVID-19. Study-wide points: Clones from the second wave (peaking day 37) had unconfirmed SARS-CoV-2 specificity. Pre-infection memory carried some responding clones, suggesting that cross-reactive memory joined.

This CDR3 is 16 amino acids long. CDR1 and CDR2 from the germline V gene are MNHEY and SVGAGI. J lost 4 bases, V lost 4 bases, and 8 bases had no gene match. This clonotype was counted a few times. Its antigen is unknown. TCRdb reprocessed the 5' RACE reads via MiXCR and lists one record per CDR3 protein. The sample has around 340,000 distinct CDR3 sequences, roughly 13% seen once. Input material: PBMCs or a T cell subset sorted from them (not recorded which). The genes are TRBV6-5 and TRBJ2-1; TRBD2 agrees at 9 bases. This sequence was found in a man in his late teens or twenties who had mild COVID-19 (a few samples of this study predate the infection). Cell type and time point are not known. The CDR3 loop reads CASSLSSSGEYNEQFF. DNA for the CDR3: TGTGCCAGCAGTTTATCGTCTAGCGGGGAGTACAATGAGCAGTTCTTC.